One and the same sample provided the 5 T cell receptor beta chains below, sequenced in a study of cytomegalovirus exposure and HLA in healthy donors. Generated by immunoSEQ multiplex PCR, the TCRdb table keeps only in-frame clones and is missing some. The sample lists more than 250,000 clones, 90% occurring once. The sequenced material came from PBMCs. The receptors here all came from a woman aged 25 to 45 in good health and CMV-seronegative.

In its sample, this clone was seen once. This rearrangement joins TRBV27 to TRBJ2-7, with TRBD2 as a possible D gene (5 bases). Per germline, CDR1 MNHEY and CDR2 SMNVEV (reference sequence). Trimming removed 3 bases from V and 5 bases from J, with 14 bases in between. The CDR3 has 14 amino acids. The CDR3: CASSFSDSGNEQYF. The CDR3 DNA is TGTGCCAGCAGTTTTAGTGACTCCGGGAACGAGCAGTACTTC.

The chain carries TRBV27 and TRBJ2-1, with D possibly matching TRBD2 (5 bases). Germline CDR1 reads MNHEY; CDR2 reads SMNVEV (reference sequence). The CDR3 has 14 amino acids. V was clipped by 1 base and J by 2 bases, with 6 bases between them. The CDR3 protein is CASSLYGAYNEQFF. The CDR3 DNA reads as TGTGCCAGCAGTTTATACGGGGCCTACAATGAGCAGTTCTTC.

This clone has just one count. The genes are TRBV5-4 and TRBJ2-1; 10 positions agree with TRBD2. After removal of 4 bases from V and 6 bases from J, the junction contained 10 bases not matched to a gene. CDR1 is SGHNT, CDR2 YYREEE, per germline (reference sequence). This CDR3 has 16 residues. The chain's CDR3 is CASSPGAGGPGNEQFF. The CDR3 DNA is TGTGCCAGCAGCCCAGGAGCGGGAGGGCCGGGCAATGAGCAGTTCTTC.

The rearrangement joins TRBV2 to TRBJ2-3; 9 bases fit TRBD2. V was clipped by 3 bases and J by 2 bases; unmatched bases: 6. The CDR3 is 16 residues long. Germline-derived CDR1 and CDR2 are SNHLY and FYNNEI. The CDR3 spells CASSDSLAGFTDTQYF. The CDR3 bases are TGTGCCAGCAGTGATTCCCTAGCGGGATTCACAGATACGCAGTATTTT. The entire variable domain, with the rest obtained from reference TRBV2 and TRBJ2-3, is as follows: EPEVTQTPSHQVTQMGQEVILRCVPISNHLYFYWYRQILGQKVEFLVSFYNNEISEKSEIFDDQFSVERPDGSNFTLKIRSTKLEDSAMYFCASSDSLAGFTDTQYFGPGTRLTVL.

In regard to this clone: Other nucleotide sequences in the sample specify the same CDR3. The V call is TRBV9, the J call TRBJ2-5, with D perhaps TRBD2 (7 bases). The length of the CDR3 is 15 residues. Trimming stripped 0 bases from V and 1 base from J, with 10 bases between. Germline assignment: CDR1 SGDLS and CDR2 YYNGEE. The CDR3 DNA reads TGTGCCAGCAGCGTAGCGGCGGGGGCCCAAGAGACCCAGTACTTC. It is translated as CASSVAAGAQETQYF.